Reported below is one T cell receptor beta chain. This record comes from a study of blood T cell repertoires in COVID-19. Original processing methods: Amplification of reference gene primers provided the estimated nucleated cell counts. Sequencing was performed with immunoSEQ multiplex PCR; in TCRdb, only in-frame clones are kept and a portion is missing. V and J calls and clone size are copied from that table; D and trimming were computed from the DNA. The sample consists of about 72,000 clones, about 92% of them appearing once. Between the trimmed V and J ends, which lost 6 bases and 4 bases, there was a span of 26 bases. Germline assignment: CDR1 MNHEY and CDR2 SVGEGT. The length of the CDR3 is 18 residues.

The chain is built from TRBV6-2 or TRBV6-3 and TRBJ2-3; D perhaps matches TRBD2 (5 bases). What was sequenced was peripheral blood. This clonotype was sampled from a human donor in a cohort sampled during active COVID-19. This chain's CDR3 is CASSPSGPILPRADTQYF. The CDR3 DNA reads TGTGCCAGCAGCCCTTCCGGACCCATATTGCCGAGGGCAGATACGCAGTATTTT.